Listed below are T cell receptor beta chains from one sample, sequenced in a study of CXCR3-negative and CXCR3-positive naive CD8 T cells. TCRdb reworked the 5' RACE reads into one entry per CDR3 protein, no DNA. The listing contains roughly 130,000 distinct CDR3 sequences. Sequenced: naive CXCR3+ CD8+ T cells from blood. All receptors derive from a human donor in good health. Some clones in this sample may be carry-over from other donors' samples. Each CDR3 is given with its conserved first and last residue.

CDR3: CASNPPGGSYEQYF
V: TRBV6-5
J: TRBJ2-7

CDR3: CASSLTSGGAGELFF
V: TRBV6-5
J: TRBJ2-2

CDR3: CASSYLAGEANEKLFF
V: TRBV6-5
J: TRBJ1-4

CDR3: CSVVGTSGNQETQYF
V: TRBV29-1
J: TRBJ2-5

CDR3: CASSYSSMTGGEQYF
V: TRBV6-2/TRBV6-3
J: TRBJ2-7

CDR3: CASSPGAGDTDTQYF
V: TRBV7-9
J: TRBJ2-3

CDR3: CASSLRDSKHNEQFF
V: TRBV11-3
J: TRBJ2-1

CDR3: CATSGTDSSYNEQFF
V: TRBV24-1
J: TRBJ2-1

CDR3: CASSLSSGTGTQYF
V: TRBV7-2
J: TRBJ2-3

CDR3: CASSEGGGGNGYTF
V: TRBV6-1
J: TRBJ1-2

CDR3: CASSTPTWNTEAFF
V: TRBV7-9
J: TRBJ1-1

CDR3: CSVEGLSEDVQETQYF
V: TRBV29-1
J: TRBJ2-5

CDR3: CASSYGGSEAFF
V: TRBV14
J: TRBJ1-1

CDR3: CASRDAYEQYF
V: TRBV6-2/TRBV6-3
J: TRBJ2-7

CDR3: CASSQRARLDQETQYF
V: TRBV3-1
J: TRBJ2-5

CDR3: CASTPDGYSPLHF
V: TRBV7-9
J: TRBJ1-6

CDR3: CSARPFRLTGGDTEAFF
V: TRBV20-1
J: TRBJ1-1

CDR3: CSAASFNTDTQYF
V: TRBV20-1
J: TRBJ2-3

CDR3: CASSLGPSDSSYEQYF
V: TRBV7-9
J: TRBJ2-7

CDR3: CASSEGAGWTEAFF
V: TRBV6-1
J: TRBJ1-1

CDR3: CSVEDRGGYYGYTF
V: TRBV29-1
J: TRBJ1-2

CDR3: CSVAAAGSYEQYF
V: TRBV29-1
J: TRBJ2-7

CDR3: CASSEFKGAGEQYF
V: TRBV25-1
J: TRBJ2-7

CDR3: CASSLGLFDRNTEAFF
V: TRBV11-2
J: TRBJ1-1

CDR3: CASSSRPSLQGYTF
V: TRBV7-9
J: TRBJ1-2

CDR3: CASSYSWTLSSYEQYF
V: TRBV6-5
J: TRBJ2-7

CDR3: CASSFPELEAFF
V: TRBV6-2/TRBV6-3
J: TRBJ1-1

CDR3: CASTESGGANVLTF
V: TRBV28
J: TRBJ2-6

CDR3: CASSTPGPGFEQFF
V: TRBV27
J: TRBJ2-1

CDR3: CASSLTSEQYF
V: TRBV7-8
J: TRBJ2-7

CDR3: CASGSTGEGVETQYF
V: TRBV9
J: TRBJ2-5

CDR3: CASRETGDQPQHF
V: TRBV19
J: TRBJ1-5

CDR3: CASSGLMGTSYEQYF
V: TRBV27
J: TRBJ2-7

CDR3: CASSEEAGTTDTQYF
V: TRBV2
J: TRBJ2-3

CDR3: CASRGPDYSNQPQHF
V: TRBV6-1
J: TRBJ1-5

CDR3: CASSGRDRTDTQYF
V: TRBV27
J: TRBJ2-3

CDR3: CASSVNALSEAFF
V: TRBV25-1
J: TRBJ1-1

CDR3: CSARSYDVHNEQFF
V: TRBV20-1
J: TRBJ2-1

CDR3: CASSQVVVNEQFF
V: TRBV4-2
J: TRBJ2-1

CDR3: CASSPGLAGGPGETQYF
V: TRBV7-9
J: TRBJ2-5

CDR3: CASSFPEEETQYF
V: TRBV28
J: TRBJ2-5

CDR3: CASSWETYPNTGELFF
V: TRBV5-1
J: TRBJ2-2